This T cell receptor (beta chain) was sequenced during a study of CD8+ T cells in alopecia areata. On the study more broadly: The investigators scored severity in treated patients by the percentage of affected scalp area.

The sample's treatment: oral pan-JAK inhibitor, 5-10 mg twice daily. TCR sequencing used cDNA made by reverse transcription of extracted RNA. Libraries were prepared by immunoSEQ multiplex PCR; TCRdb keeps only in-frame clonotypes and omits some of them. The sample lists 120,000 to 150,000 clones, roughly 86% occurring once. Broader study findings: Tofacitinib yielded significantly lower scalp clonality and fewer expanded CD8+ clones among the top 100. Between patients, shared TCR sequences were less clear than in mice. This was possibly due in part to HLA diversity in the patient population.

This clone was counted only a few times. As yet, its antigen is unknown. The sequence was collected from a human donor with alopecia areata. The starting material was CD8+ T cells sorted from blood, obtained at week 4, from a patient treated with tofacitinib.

The CDR3 reads CSFPGGAGTDTQYF. The CDR3 DNA reads as TGCAGCTTTCCAGGGGGCGCTGGCACAGATACGCAGTATTTT. The chain joins TRBV29-1 to TRBJ2-3; 8 bases are a match to TRBD1. This CDR3 is built from 14 residues. Germline CDR1 and CDR2: SQVTM and ANQGSEA. V shed 8 bases, J shed 1 base, and the junction held 8 bases outside the gene matches.